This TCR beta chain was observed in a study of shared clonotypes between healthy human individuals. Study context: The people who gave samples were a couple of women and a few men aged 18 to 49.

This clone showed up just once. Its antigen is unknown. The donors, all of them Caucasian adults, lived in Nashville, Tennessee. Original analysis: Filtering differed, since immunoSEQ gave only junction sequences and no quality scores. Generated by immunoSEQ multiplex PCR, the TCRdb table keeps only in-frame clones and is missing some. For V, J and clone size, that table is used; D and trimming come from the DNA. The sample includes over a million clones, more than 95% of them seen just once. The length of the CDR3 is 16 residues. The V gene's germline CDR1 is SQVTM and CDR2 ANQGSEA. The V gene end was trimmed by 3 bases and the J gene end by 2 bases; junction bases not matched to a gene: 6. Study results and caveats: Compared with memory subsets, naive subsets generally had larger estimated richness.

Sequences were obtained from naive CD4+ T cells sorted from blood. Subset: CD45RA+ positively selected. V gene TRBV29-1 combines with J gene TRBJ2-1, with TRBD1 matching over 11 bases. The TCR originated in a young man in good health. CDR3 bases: TGCAGCGTTGACGAGGGGACAGGGGGGACCTACAATGAGCAGTTCTTC. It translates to CSVDEGTGGTYNEQFF.